A selection of T cell receptor beta chains follows, all from one sample in a study of blood T cell repertoires in COVID-19. Assay: immunoSEQ multiplex PCR; the TCRdb copy retains only in-frame clones and omits some. This sample has over 350,000 clones; about 86% occur once, and the top ten carry 10%. Sequencing was done on a sample of PBMCs or T cells enriched from blood (not recorded which). These receptors all stem from a woman aged 50 to 65 who had recovered from COVID-19. CDR3s include the opening cysteine and the closing phenylalanine or tryptophan. The D gene is left open where the match is weak. Clone sizes are given selectively: once, few, many, or a class where the clone is expanded.

clone_size	j_call	d_call	v_call	cdr3_nt	cdr3_aa
.	TRBJ2-5	.	TRBV5-1	TGCGCCAGCAGCTTGGGGGCAGGGGAGACCCAGTACTTC	CASSLGAGETQYF
.	TRBJ2-2	.	TRBV7-9	TGTGCCAGCAGCTCCGGACTGTCCTCGTTAAGGAACACCGGGGAGCTGTTTTTT	CASSSGLSSLRNTGELFF
.	TRBJ1-2	TRBD1	TRBV19	TGTGCCAGTAGTATAGGCCGGGACAGAGTAAACTATGGCTACACCTTC	CASSIGRDRVNYGYTF
once	TRBJ2-2	TRBD1	TRBV24-1	TGTGCCACCAGTGAATGGACAGGGGGAGACACCGGGGAGCTGTTTTTT	CATSEWTGGDTGELFF
.	TRBJ2-3	TRBD2	TRBV29-1	TGCAGCGTCCGTGGGAGGGTACGGGACACAGATACGCAGTATTTT	CSVRGRVRDTDTQYF
few	TRBJ2-7	.	TRBV6-5	TGTGCCAGCAGGTTGACAGTCCCGTACGAGCAGTACTTC	CASRLTVPYEQYF
.	TRBJ1-2	.	TRBV2	TGTGCCAGCAGTGAAACCCAGGGGCCGGGCTACACCTTC	CASSETQGPGYTF
.	TRBJ1-6	TRBD1	TRBV27	TGTGCCAGCAGTTTATCACCGGGACAGGCTAATTCACCCCTCCACTTT	CASSLSPGQANSPLHF
.	TRBJ2-1	.	TRBV15	TGTGCCACCAGCAGAGCGCTGGCAATCGGGTATGAGCAGTTCTTC	CATSRALAIGYEQFF
.	TRBJ1-2	.	TRBV11-2	TGTGCCAGCAGCTTAGATCCCCAAGGCCCAGGCTATGGCTACACCTTC	CASSLDPQGPGYGYTF
.	TRBJ2-1	.	TRBV7-2	TGTGCCAGCAGCTTCGGCGGGCCCAACAATGAGCAGTTCTTC	CASSFGGPNNEQFF
.	TRBJ1-4	.	TRBV4-1	TGCGCCAGCAGCCAAGATCGGGGAGAAAAACTGTTTTTT	CASSQDRGEKLFF
.	TRBJ2-3	.	TRBV18	TGTGCCAGCTCACCGGGGGGTTCCCATAGCACAGATACGCAGTATTTT	CASSPGGSHSTDTQYF
.	TRBJ1-2	.	TRBV6-5	TGTGCCAGCAGTTACTCGATGCTAGCTAACTATGGCTACACCTTC	CASSYSMLANYGYTF